Below are 8 T cell receptor beta chains sequenced from a single sample in a study of human T cells and chemical hapten exposure. Described time point: patch test 1, 2 weeks after DPC sensitization. The treatment was: therapeutic diphenylcyclopropenone sensitization with weekly scalp DPC. Via MiXCR, TCRdb re-called the RACE reads, giving one row per CDR3 protein. The table has 65,000 to 80,000 distinct CDR3 sequences, around 10% seen once. Material: whole blood, obtained in connection with sensitization to the hapten diphenylcyclopropenone (DPC). The receptors derive from a woman in her forties or fifties with alopecia areata. Some clones in this sample may be carry-over from other donors' samples.

The chain has TRBV6-6 and TRBJ2-3, with 11 bases identical to TRBD2. Trimming took 6 bases from V and 4 from J; bases not matched to a gene: 6. The CDR3 sequence is 15 residues long. The germline V gene has CDR1 MNHNY and CDR2 SVGAGI (reference sequence). CDR3 protein: CASSPLAGVADTQYF. The CDR3 DNA reads as TGTGCCAGCAGCCCACTAGCGGGAGTCGCAGATACGCAGTATTTT.

This clonotype has a handful of counts. The rearrangement uses TRBV20-1 and TRBJ2-5, with TRBD1 as a possible D gene (6 bases). Germline loops: CDR1 DFQATT, CDR2 SNEGSKA (reference sequence). V gave up 2 bases and J gave up 1 base, with 8 bases separating them. The CDR3 extends over 13 amino acids. The CDR3: CSARQGSQETQYF. As DNA, the CDR3 is TGCAGTGCTAGACAGGGGTCCCAAGAGACCCAGTACTTC.

This clonotype was seen repeatedly, ten times or more. The V and J genes are TRBV20-1 and TRBJ1-5, with D tentatively TRBD1 (6 bases). Germline V lookup: CDR1 DFQATT, CDR2 SNEGSKA (reference sequence). Trimming removed 2 bases from V and 2 bases from J, with 16 bases in between. The CDR3 extends over 16 amino acids. The CDR3 bases are TGCAGTGCTAGACCTCCACAGGGCGCGGGCAATCAGCCCCAGCATTTT. It specifies CSARPPQGAGNQPQHF.

This clonotype appeared a few times. The chain is built from TRBV5-1 and TRBJ2-4, with 10 bases identical to TRBD1. The V segment lost 0 bases and the J segment 4 bases; nucleotides outside the gene matches: 10. The CDR3 has 18 amino acids. The germline CDR1 and CDR2 sequences are SGHRS and YFSETQ. CDR3 nucleotides: TGCGCCAGCAGCTTGGAAGGACAGGGGGTTTCCGCGAAAAACATTCAGTACTTC. This encodes CASSLEGQGVSAKNIQYF. Filled out from reference TRBV5-1 and TRBJ2-4, the complete variable domain reads KAGVTQTPRYLIKTRGQQVTLSCSPISGHRSVSWYQQTPGQGLQFLFEYFSETQRNKGNFPGRFSGRQFSNSRSEMNVSTLELGDSALYLCASSLEGQGVSAKNIQYFGAGTRLSVL.

This clonotype was seen a handful of times. The gene calls are TRBV6-6 and TRBJ2-1; no clear D gene. CDR3 size: 12 residues. Trimming shortened V by 5 bases and J by 8 bases, and 10 bases separated the two germline ends. Germline assignment: CDR1 MNHNY and CDR2 SVGAGI (reference sequence). The CDR3 sequence is CASSLYNDEQFF. The DNA of the CDR3 is TGTGCCAGCAGTCTATATAACGATGAGCAGTTCTTC.

The V call is TRBV29-1, the J call TRBJ2-1; D unclear. CDR3 size: 14 residues. The germline V and J ends were trimmed by 4 bases and 6 bases, with 16 bases remaining between them. CDR1 is SQVTM, CDR2 ANQGSEA, per germline. CDR3 region: CSVANPGSVNEQFF. The CDR3 nucleotides are TGCAGCGTTGCCAATCCGGGCTCAGTCAATGAGCAGTTCTTC.

This clonotype has a handful of counts. This rearrangement joins TRBV6-5 to TRBJ2-1, with TRBD2 matching over 8 bases. Germline assignment: CDR1 MNHEY and CDR2 SVGAGI. V shed 6 bases, J shed 0 bases, and the junction held 7 bases outside the gene matches. CDR3 length equals 16 residues. CDR3 amino acids: CASRLAGLSSYNEQFF. CDR3 nucleotide sequence: TGTGCCAGCAGGCTAGCGGGCCTGAGCTCCTACAATGAGCAGTTCTTC.

This clonotype was detected ten times or more. V gene TRBV7-6 combines with J gene TRBJ2-7; 9 bases match TRBD2. V was clipped by 5 bases and J by 2 bases; unmatched bases: 4. Germline values: CDR1 SGHVS, CDR2 FNYEAQ. The CDR3 contains 14 residues. In nucleotides, the CDR3 is TGTGCCAGCAGCCCTGCTAGCGGGGCCTACGAGCAGTACTTC. Translated, it gives CASSPASGAYEQYF.